This T cell receptor beta chain stems from a study of CD8+CD57+ T cells in acquired aplastic anemia. Overall study: Each DNA sample taken from sorted CD4+ and CD8+ cells came to about 3 ug on average. Study observations and caveats: Patients and controls turned out to have more than 25 CD8+ CDR3 sequences in common. Levels of CD8+ Simpson's diversity were not significantly distinct in patients versus controls.

The CDR3 covers 16 residues. The V gene lost 5 bases and the J gene lost 0 bases, with 13 bases spanning the gap. CDR1 is SEHNR, CDR2 FQNEAQ, per germline (reference sequence). This clonotype has a count of ten or more. Its antigen is as yet unknown. Using genomic DNA as the template, TCR beta VDJ and CDR3 profiling was carried out. In TCRdb, the reads were re-called with MiXCR into one record per CDR3 protein. The repertoire holds about 70,000 distinct CDR3 sequences, with almost 55% as singletons. Sequenced sample: sorted CD4+, CD8+, or CD8+CD57+ T cells (not recorded which) from PBMCs. This clonotype originated in a human donor in good health, serving as a control. The rearrangement links TRBV7-9 to TRBJ2-2; D is uncertain. The CDR3, as DNA: TGTGCCAGCAGCGCCGAAGGATCAGCGAACACCGGGGAGCTGTTTTTT. Residues: CASSAEGSANTGELFF.